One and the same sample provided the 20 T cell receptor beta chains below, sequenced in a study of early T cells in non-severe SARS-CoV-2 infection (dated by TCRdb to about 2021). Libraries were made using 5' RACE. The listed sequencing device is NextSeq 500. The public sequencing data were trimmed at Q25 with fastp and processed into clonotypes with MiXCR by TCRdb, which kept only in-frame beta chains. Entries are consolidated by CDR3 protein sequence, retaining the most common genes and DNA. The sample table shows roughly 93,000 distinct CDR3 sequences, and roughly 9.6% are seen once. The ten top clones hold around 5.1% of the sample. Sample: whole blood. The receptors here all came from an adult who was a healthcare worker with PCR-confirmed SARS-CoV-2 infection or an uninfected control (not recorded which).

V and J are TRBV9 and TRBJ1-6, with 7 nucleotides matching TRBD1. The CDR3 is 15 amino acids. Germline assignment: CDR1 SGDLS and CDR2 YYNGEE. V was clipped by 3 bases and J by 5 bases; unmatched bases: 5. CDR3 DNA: TGTGCCAGCAGCGGCCGACAGGGTGATAATTCACCCCTCCACTTT. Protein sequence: CASSGRQGDNSPLHF.

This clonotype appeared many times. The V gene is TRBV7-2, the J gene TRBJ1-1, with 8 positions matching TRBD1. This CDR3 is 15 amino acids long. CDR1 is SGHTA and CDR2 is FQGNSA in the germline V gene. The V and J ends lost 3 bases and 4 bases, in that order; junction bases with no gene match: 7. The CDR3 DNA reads TGTGCCAGCAGCTTTGTCAGGGGGCGCTTCACTGAAGCTTTCTTT. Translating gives CASSFVRGRFTEAFF.

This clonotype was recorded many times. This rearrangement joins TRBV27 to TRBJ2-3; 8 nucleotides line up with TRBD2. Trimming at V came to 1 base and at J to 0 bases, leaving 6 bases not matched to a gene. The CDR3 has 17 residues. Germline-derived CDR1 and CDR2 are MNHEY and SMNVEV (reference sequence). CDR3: CASSLFVSGASTDTQYF. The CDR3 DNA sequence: TGTGCCAGCAGTTTATTTGTTAGCGGGGCGAGCACAGATACGCAGTATTTT.

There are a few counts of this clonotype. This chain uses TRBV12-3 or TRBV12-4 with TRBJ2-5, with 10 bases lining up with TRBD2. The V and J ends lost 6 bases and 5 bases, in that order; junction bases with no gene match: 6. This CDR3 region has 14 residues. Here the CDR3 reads CASSISGRSETQYF. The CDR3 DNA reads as TGTGCCAGCAGCATTAGCGGGAGGAGTGAGACCCAGTACTTC.

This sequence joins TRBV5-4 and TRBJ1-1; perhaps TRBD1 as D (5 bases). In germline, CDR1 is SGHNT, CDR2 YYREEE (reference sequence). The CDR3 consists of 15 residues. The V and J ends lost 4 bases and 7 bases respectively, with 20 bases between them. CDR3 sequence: CASSRDLPSGDEAFF. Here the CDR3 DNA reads TGTGCCAGCAGCCGGGACTTACCCTCGGGGGATGAAGCTTTCTTT. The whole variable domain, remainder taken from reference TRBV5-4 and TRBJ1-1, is ETGVTQSPTHLIKTRGQQVTLRCSSQSGHNTVSWYQQALGQGPQFIFQYYREEENGRGNFPPRFSGLQFPNYSSELNVNALELDDSALYLCASSRDLPSGDEAFFGQGTRLTVV.

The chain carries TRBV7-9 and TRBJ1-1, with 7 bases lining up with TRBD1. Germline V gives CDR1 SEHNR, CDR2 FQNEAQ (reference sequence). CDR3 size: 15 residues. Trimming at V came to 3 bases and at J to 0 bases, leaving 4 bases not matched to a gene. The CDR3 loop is CASSLLTGLNTEAFF. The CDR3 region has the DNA TGTGCCAGCAGCTTGTTGACAGGGTTGAACACTGAAGCTTTCTTT. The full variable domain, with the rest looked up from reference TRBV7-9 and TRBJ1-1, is DTGVSQNPRHKITKRGQNVTFRCDPISEHNRLYWYRQTLGQGPEFLTYFQNEAQLEKSRLLSDRFSAERPKGSFSTLEIQRTEQGDSAMYLCASSLLTGLNTEAFFGQGTRLTVV.

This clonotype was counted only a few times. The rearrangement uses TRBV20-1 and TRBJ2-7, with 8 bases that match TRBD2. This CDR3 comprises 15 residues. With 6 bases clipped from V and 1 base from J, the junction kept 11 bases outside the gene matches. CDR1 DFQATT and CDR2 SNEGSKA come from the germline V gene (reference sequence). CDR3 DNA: TGCAGTGCGAGACGGAGCGGGGGAGGATCCTACGAGCAGTACTTC. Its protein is CSARRSGGGSYEQYF.

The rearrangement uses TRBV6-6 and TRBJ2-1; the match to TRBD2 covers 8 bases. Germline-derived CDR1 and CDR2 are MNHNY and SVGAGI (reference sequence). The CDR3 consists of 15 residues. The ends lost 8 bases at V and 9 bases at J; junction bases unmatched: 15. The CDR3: CASHPWREARSEQFF. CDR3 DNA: TGTGCCAGCCACCCCTGGCGGGAGGCAAGGAGTGAGCAGTTCTTC.

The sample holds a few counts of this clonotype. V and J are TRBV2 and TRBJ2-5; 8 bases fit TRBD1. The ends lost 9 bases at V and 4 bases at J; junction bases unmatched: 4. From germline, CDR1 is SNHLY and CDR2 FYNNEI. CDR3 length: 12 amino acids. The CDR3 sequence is CARTGTGETQYF. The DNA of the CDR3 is TGTGCCAGAACCGGGACAGGAGAGACCCAGTACTTC.

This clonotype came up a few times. This CDR3 reads CASAGGPVYQPQHF. DNA of the CDR3: TGTGCCAGCGCCGGGGGGCCCGTTTATCAGCCCCAGCATTTT. V and J are TRBV6-1 and TRBJ1-5; possible D gene TRBD1, 6 bases. The CDR3 has 14 residues. Germline V lookup: CDR1 MNHNS, CDR2 SASEGT. Trimming left V 8 bases short and J 5 bases short, with 16 bases between.

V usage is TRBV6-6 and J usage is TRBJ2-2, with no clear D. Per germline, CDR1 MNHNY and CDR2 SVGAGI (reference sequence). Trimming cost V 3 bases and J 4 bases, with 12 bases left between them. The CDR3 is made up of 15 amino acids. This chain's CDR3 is CASSYGGVSTGELFF. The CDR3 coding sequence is TGTGCCAGCAGTTATGGTGGAGTCAGCACCGGGGAGCTGTTTTTT.

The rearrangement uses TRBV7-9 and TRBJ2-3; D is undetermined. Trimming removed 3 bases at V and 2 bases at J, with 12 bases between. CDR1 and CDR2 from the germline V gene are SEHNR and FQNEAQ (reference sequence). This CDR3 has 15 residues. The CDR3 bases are TGTGCCAGCAGCTTCCGACCGCGAGTCACAGATACGCAGTATTTT. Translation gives CASSFRPRVTDTQYF.

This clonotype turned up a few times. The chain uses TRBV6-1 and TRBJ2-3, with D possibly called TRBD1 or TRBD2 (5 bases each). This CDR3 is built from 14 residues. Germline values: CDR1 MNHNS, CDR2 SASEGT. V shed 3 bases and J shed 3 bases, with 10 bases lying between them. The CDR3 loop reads CASSENRRTDTQYF. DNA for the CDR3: TGTGCCAGCAGTGAGAACAGGAGGACAGATACGCAGTATTTT.

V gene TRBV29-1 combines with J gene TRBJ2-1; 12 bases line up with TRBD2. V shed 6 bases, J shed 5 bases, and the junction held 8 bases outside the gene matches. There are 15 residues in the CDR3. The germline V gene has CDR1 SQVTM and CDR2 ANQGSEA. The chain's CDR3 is CSVRRLAGADNEQFF. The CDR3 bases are TGCAGCGTCCGTAGACTAGCGGGGGCCGACAATGAGCAGTTCTTC.

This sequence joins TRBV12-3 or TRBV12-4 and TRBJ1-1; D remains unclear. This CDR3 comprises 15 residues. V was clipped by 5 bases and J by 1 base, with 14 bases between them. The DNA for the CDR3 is TGTGCCAGCAGTCCCGCAGTGAGAGCGAACACTGAAGCTTTCTTT. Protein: CASSPAVRANTEAFF.

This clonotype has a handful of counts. CDR3 protein: CASSRRQDRRSVSGANVLTF. The CDR3 DNA reads as TGTGCCAGCAGCCGGAGGCAGGACAGGCGGTCCGTGTCTGGGGCCAACGTCCTGACTTTC. The V call is TRBV7-9, the J call TRBJ2-6; 7 positions agree with TRBD1. Germline V lookup: CDR1 SEHNR, CDR2 FQNEAQ (reference sequence). The junction had 17 bases not matched to a gene; V was cut back by 5 bases and J by 1 base. The CDR3 sequence is 20 residues long.

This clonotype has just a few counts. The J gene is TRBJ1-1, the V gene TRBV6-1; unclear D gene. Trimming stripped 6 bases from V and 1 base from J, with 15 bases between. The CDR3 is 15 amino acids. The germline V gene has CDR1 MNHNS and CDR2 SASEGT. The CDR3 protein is CASSQQLITNTEAFF. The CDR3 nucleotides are TGTGCCAGCAGCCAACAGTTGATTACGAACACTGAAGCTTTCTTT.

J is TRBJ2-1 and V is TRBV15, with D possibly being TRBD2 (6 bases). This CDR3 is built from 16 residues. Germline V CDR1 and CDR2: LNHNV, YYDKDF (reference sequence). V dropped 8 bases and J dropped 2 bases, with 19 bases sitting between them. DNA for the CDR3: TGTGCCACCGGACGTCGCGGGATGCCCCCCTACAATGAGCAGTTCTTC. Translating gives CATGRRGMPPYNEQFF. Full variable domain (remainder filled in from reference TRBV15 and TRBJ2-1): DAMVIQNPRYQVTQFGKPVTLSCSQTLNHNVMYWYQQKSSQAPKLLFHYYDKDFNNEADTPDNFQSRRPNTSFCFLDIRSPGLGDTAMYLCATGRRGMPPYNEQFFGPGTRLTVL.

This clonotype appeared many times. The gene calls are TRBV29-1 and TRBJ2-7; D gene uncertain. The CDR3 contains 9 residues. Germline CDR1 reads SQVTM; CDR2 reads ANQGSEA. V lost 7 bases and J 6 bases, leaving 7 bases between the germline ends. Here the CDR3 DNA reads TGCAGCGGGGAAAGCGAGCAGTACTTC. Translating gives CSGESEQYF.

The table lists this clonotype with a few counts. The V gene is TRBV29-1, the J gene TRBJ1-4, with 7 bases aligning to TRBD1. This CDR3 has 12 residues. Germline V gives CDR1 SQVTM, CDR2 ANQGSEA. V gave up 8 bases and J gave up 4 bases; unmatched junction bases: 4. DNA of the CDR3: TGCAGCTTTACAGGGGATAATGAAAAACTGTTTTTT. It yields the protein CSFTGDNEKLFF.